Shown below are 23 T cell receptor beta chains from a single sample sequenced in a study of control samples from healthy donors and cancer patients. Clones were read by immunoSEQ multiplex PCR, and TCRdb kept only the in-frame ones, dropping some. Among about 130,000 clones listed, roughly 88% were seen once. Source material: blood. These receptor sequences come from a middle-aged man in good health.

This clone was detected a few times. The chain uses TRBV6-5 and TRBJ1-2; D remains unclear. The germline V gene encodes CDR1 MNHEY and CDR2 SVGAGI. The CDR3 is 13 amino acids. The V and J ends lost 5 bases and 5 bases respectively, with 12 bases between them. The CDR3 sequence is CASSPLRNYGYTF. CDR3 DNA sequence: TGTGCCAGCAGTCCCCTCCGTAATTATGGCTACACCTTC.

The chain joins TRBV28 to TRBJ2-1, with 7 bases identical to TRBD2. The CDR3 runs to 14 residues. J was trimmed by 3 bases and V by 5 bases; bases with no gene match: 4. Germline assignment: CDR1 MDHEN and CDR2 SYDVKM. The CDR3 nucleotides read TGTGCCAGCAGTCCACGGGGGGACTACAATGAGCAGTTCTTC. Translating it yields CASSPRGDYNEQFF. The whole variable domain, remainder taken from reference TRBV28 and TRBJ2-1, is DVKVTQSSRYLVKRTGEKVFLECVQDMDHENMFWYRQDPGLGLRLIYFSYDVKMKEKGDIPEGYSVSREKKERFSLILESASTNQTSMYLCASSPRGDYNEQFFGPGTRLTVL.

V and J are TRBV19 and TRBJ2-7, with D possibly TRBD1 on 6 matching bases. V lost 5 bases, J lost 2 bases, and 13 bases lay in between. CDR1 is LNHDA and CDR2 is SQIVND in the germline V gene (reference sequence). The CDR3 length is 14 residues. The CDR3 DNA reads as TGTGCCAGTAGTCCCAAGACAGGAACCTACGAGCAGTACTTC. Encoded protein: CASSPKTGTYEQYF.

This clone was counted at least ten times. A read error may account for a junction end that differs from germline. The chain has TRBV25-1 and TRBJ2-2; 7 nucleotides align to TRBD1. The CDR3 loop spans 13 amino acids. In germline, CDR1 is MGHDK, CDR2 SYGVNS. The CDR3 DNA sequence: TGTGCCAGCAGGGATACAGGGGACGGGGATCTGTTTTTT. It codes for CASRDTGDGDLFF.

The gene calls are TRBV5-1 and TRBJ2-7; the D gene is possibly TRBD1 (6 bases). The length of the CDR3 is 12 residues. Germline V gives CDR1 SGHRS, CDR2 YFSETQ. Deletions cut 4 bases from V and 3 bases from J, with 8 bases between. The CDR3 nucleotides are TGCGCCAGCAGCCCACAGGGCTACGAGCAGTACTTC. The encoded protein is CASSPQGYEQYF.

This chain joins TRBV11-2 and TRBJ2-3; D possibly uses TRBD1 or TRBD2 (5 bases each). The CDR3 length is 15 residues. Germline CDR1 is SGHAT and CDR2 is FQNNGV. V dropped 1 base and J dropped 6 bases, with 14 bases sitting between them. The DNA for the CDR3 is TGTGCCAGCAGCTTAGGAGGGGCAGGTTGGGATACGCAGTATTTT. Translating gives CASSLGGAGWDTQYF.

The chain recombines TRBV19 with TRBJ1-1; the D gene is possibly TRBD1 (5 bases). The CDR3 is made up of 15 amino acids. Trimming took off 3 bases at V and 0 bases at J, with 11 bases between the two ends. Germline-derived CDR1 and CDR2 are LNHDA and SQIVND (reference sequence). The CDR3 DNA sequence: TGTGCCAGTAGTATTGCTCAGGGATTGAACACTGAAGCTTTCTTT. Translation: CASSIAQGLNTEAFF.

The chain combines TRBV11-3 with TRBJ2-1, with a weak D call TRBD2 (6 bases). This CDR3 comprises 15 residues. From germline, CDR1 is SGHNT and CDR2 YENEEA. V lost 0 bases and J 4 bases, leaving 10 bases between the germline ends. The CDR3 sequence is CASSLDGRMYNEQFF. The CDR3 DNA reads TGTGCCAGCAGCTTAGATGGGAGGATGTACAATGAGCAGTTCTTC. The whole variable domain, filled in from reference TRBV11-3 and TRBJ2-1, reads EAGVVQSPRYKIIEKKQPVAFWCNPISGHNTLYWYLQNLGQGPELLIRYENEEAVDDSQLPKDRFSAERLKGVDSTLKIQPAELGDSAVYLCASSLDGRMYNEQFFGPGTRLTVL.

V usage is TRBV4-1 and J usage is TRBJ1-1; 12 positions agree with TRBD1. The ends lost 4 bases at V and 4 bases at J; junction bases unmatched: 10. Germline CDR1 MGHRA, CDR2 YSYEKL. This CDR3 region has 17 residues. CDR3 coding DNA: TGCGCCAGCAGCCCTCGGGACAGGGGGCGAATGGGCACTGAAGCTTTCTTT. Translation gives CASSPRDRGRMGTEAFF.

This clone is deemed medium-sized. The CDR3 protein is CASSLLAGGRYEQYF. In nucleotides, the CDR3 is TGCGCCAGCAGCCTACTAGCGGGGGGGCGCTACGAGCAGTACTTC. The V call is TRBV4-1, the J call TRBJ2-7; 13 positions agree with TRBD2. J lost 3 bases, V lost 4 bases, and 3 bases had no gene match. From germline, CDR1 is MGHRA and CDR2 YSYEKL. This CDR3 has 15 amino acids.

This sequence joins TRBV5-1 and TRBJ1-1, with 12 bases aligning to TRBD1. Per germline, CDR1 SGHRS and CDR2 YFSETQ. The V gene end was trimmed by 1 base and the J gene end by 11 bases; junction bases not matched to a gene: 6. The CDR3 extends over 14 amino acids. CDR3 region: CASSLTGQGAFAFF. The CDR3 coding sequence is TGCGCCAGCAGCTTGACGGGACAGGGGGCTTTCGCTTTCTTT.

The table lists this clone with a few counts. CDR3 DNA sequence: TGCGCCAGCAGCCAAGAAGAAGGAGGACTCTACGAGCAGTACTTC. Protein product: CASSQEEGGLYEQYF. V and J are TRBV4-1 and TRBJ2-7; D perhaps matches TRBD2 (5 bases). Germline V CDR1 and CDR2: MGHRA, YSYEKL. This CDR3 is built from 15 residues. V was cut by 0 bases and J by 3 bases, with 12 bases left in between.

The CDR3 nucleotides read TGTGCCACCAGTGATCTGGGATTCTATGGCTACACCTTC. This encodes CATSDLGFYGYTF. The gene calls are TRBV24-1 and TRBJ1-2; no definite D call. The V end was cut by 3 bases, the J end by 4 bases, with 8 bases between. The CDR3 extends over 13 amino acids. The germline gives CDR1 KGHDR, CDR2 SFDVKD.

The chain carries TRBV9 and TRBJ2-7; 8 bases are shared with TRBD1. Germline assignment: CDR1 SGDLS and CDR2 YYNGEE. The CDR3 has 18 amino acids. After removal of 0 bases from V and 3 bases from J, the junction contained 14 bases not matched to a gene. The CDR3 reads CASSVATRGQGVVYEQYF. CDR3 coding DNA: TGTGCCAGCAGCGTAGCTACACGAGGACAGGGTGTTGTCTACGAGCAGTACTTC.

The V call is TRBV14, the J call TRBJ2-2, with D unresolved. CDR1 SGHDN and CDR2 FVKESK come from the germline V gene. Trimming stripped 4 bases from V and 3 bases from J, with 3 bases between. The CDR3 consists of 12 residues. The CDR3 reads CASSRHTGELFF. The CDR3 bases are TGTGCCAGCAGCCGACACACCGGGGAGCTGTTTTTT.

This clone was observed a few times. The V gene is TRBV7-2, the J gene TRBJ1-2; 7 bases align to TRBD1. Germline loops: CDR1 SGHTA, CDR2 FQGNSA. The V segment lost 1 base and the J segment 6 bases; nucleotides outside the gene matches: 5. CDR3 length: 14 amino acids. DNA of the CDR3: TGTGCCAGCAGCTTAGAAAGGGGGCGGGATGGCTACACCTTC. This codes for CASSLERGRDGYTF.

CDR3 sequence reads: CASSHPCLDGYTF. CDR3 nucleotides: TGCGCCAGCAGTCACCCCTGCCTGGATGGCTACACCTTC. J is TRBJ1-2 and V is TRBV23-1; D remains unclear. TRBV23-1 is labeled an ORF, and its function is uncertain. This CDR3 is built from 13 residues. Trimming left V 3 bases short and J 6 bases short, with 11 bases between.

This clone was seen once. CDR3 DNA sequence: TGTGCCAGAAAGGGACAGGGGGGAAGTGGAATCGATACGCAGTATTTT. This gives the protein CARKGQGGSGIDTQYF. The chain has TRBV7-3 and TRBJ2-3; 11 bases map to TRBD1. The CDR3 runs 16 residues. V shed 9 bases, J shed 6 bases, and the junction held 14 bases outside the gene matches. CDR1 is SGHTA and CDR2 is FQGTGA in the germline V gene.

The chain has TRBV7-9 and TRBJ1-5; D remains ambiguous. The germline V gene has CDR1 SEHNR and CDR2 FQNEAQ (reference sequence). This CDR3 comprises 14 residues. The germline V and J ends were trimmed by 5 bases and 4 bases, with 12 bases remaining between them. CDR3: CASSPGGRNQPQHF. CDR3 DNA sequence: TGTGCCAGCAGCCCGGGCGGCCGGAATCAGCCCCAGCATTTT.

The J gene is TRBJ1-1, the V gene TRBV28; 7 bases map to TRBD1. CDR3 length: 14 residues. V lost 2 bases and J lost 4; bases outside the gene matches: 4. Germline V gene lookup returns CDR1 MDHEN and CDR2 SYDVKM. CDR3 amino acids: CASSLQGGVTEAFF. In nucleotides, the CDR3 is TGTGCCAGCAGTTTACAGGGGGGAGTCACTGAAGCTTTCTTT. Based on the CDR3 plus reference TRBV28 and TRBJ1-1, the full variable domain is DVKVTQSSRYLVKRTGEKVFLECVQDMDHENMFWYRQDPGLGLRLIYFSYDVKMKEKGDIPEGYSVSREKKERFSLILESASTNQTSMYLCASSLQGGVTEAFFGQGTRLTVV.

The V call is TRBV19, the J call TRBJ2-7, with 11 bases fitting TRBD1. The length of the CDR3 is 15 residues. The V segment lost 3 bases and the J segment 7 bases; nucleotides outside the gene matches: 8. CDR1 is LNHDA, CDR2 SQIVND, per germline (reference sequence). DNA of the CDR3: TGTGCCAGTAGTATCGGGGACAGGGGGTCGGGGGAGCAGTACTTC. Its translation is CASSIGDRGSGEQYF.

The chain combines TRBV18 with TRBJ1-1, with a tentative D call TRBD1 (5 bases). This CDR3 is 15 amino acids long. CDR1 KGHSH and CDR2 LQKENI come from the germline V gene. Trimming cost V 3 bases and J 6 bases, with 17 bases left between them. The CDR3 bases are TGTGCCAGCTCACCGGGGCAGGGCCGACTCTCTGAAGCTTTCTTT. It translates to CASSPGQGRLSEAFF.

The V call is TRBV10-3, the J call TRBJ2-5; 9 nucleotides match TRBD1. V shed 1 base, J shed 2 bases, and the junction held 8 bases outside the gene matches. From germline, CDR1 is ENHRY and CDR2 SYGVKD. The CDR3 runs to 17 residues. The CDR3 coding sequence is TGTGCCATCAGTGAGTGGGGACAGGGTGCGGGTCAAGAGACCCAGTACTTC. Translation: CAISEWGQGAGQETQYF.